This T cell receptor (beta chain) comes out of a study of T cell repertoires in cytomegalovirus infection (dated by TCRdb to between 2018 and 2020). At the level of the whole study: The peptide stimulations were aimed at well-studied HLA-B-restricted epitopes as well as recently identified HLA-C-restricted CMV epitopes, whose presentation resists viral immunomodulation. Because public TCR beta signatures pointed to carriage of CMV infection together with the matching HLA type, the HLA type of each donor mattered for the analysis.

The CDR3 has 14 amino acids, counting the end cysteine and phenylalanine. CDR3 DNA only is kept here, 42 bases in frame from base 1. Trimming leaves V shorter by 5 bases and J shorter by 8 bases, with the junction holding 9 bases beyond the gene matches. The germline V gene gives CDR1 as SGHTA and CDR2 as FQGNSA. About this clonotype itself: Its antigen specificity is not known. Base-call qualities are not available, and no considerably larger clone is one nucleotide away.

Sequencing took place on an Illumina HiSeq 1500. TCRdb reworked the public reads: Q25 trimming with fastp, MiXCR clone assembly, productive beta chains retained. Rows with a matching CDR3 protein are joined into one entry that keeps the most common DNA and genes. For this sample the table gives some 700,000 distinct CDR3 sequences, of which roughly 30% were detected only once. The ten largest make up around a sixth of the sample. Read against the paper, the sample's treatment or condition label means: in vitro stimulation with specific CMV peptide epitopes to enrich CMV-specific T cells. The study at large found these results: The ex vivo response was dominated by HLA-C-restricted CMV-specific TCR beta clonotypes, and the single most frequent clonotype in two of eight donors was supplied by these HLA-C-restricted clonotypes. In both this cohort and an independent roughly 350-donor cohort, the cumulative frequency of public TCR beta family members distinguished carriers of CMV infection plus the relevant HLA type.

The TCR comes from a human donor in good health (CMV status not recorded). Some clones in this sample may be carry-over from other donors' samples. The chain uses TRBV7-2 and TRBJ2-1; 7 central nucleotides agree with TRBD2. This sample comprised cultured PBMCs, obtained from culture after CMV antigen stimulation. The CDR3 loop reads CASSARLATDEQFF. The DNA reads as follows: TGTGCCAGCAGCGCAAGACTAGCTACCGATGAGCAGTTCTTC.